Shown below are 20 T cell receptor beta chains from a single sample sequenced in a study of CD8+ T cells in alopecia areata. RNA, once extracted, was reverse transcribed into cDNA for use as the sequencing template. Clones were sequenced by immunoSEQ multiplex PCR, and TCRdb holds only the in-frame ones, with some missing. The sample lists more than 95,000 clones, roughly 53% occurring once. Sequencing was performed on CD4+ T cells sorted from blood. The receptors derive from a human donor in good health.

The V and J genes are TRBV7-2 and TRBJ2-4; TRBD1 might be the D (7 bases). Between the trimmed V and J ends, which lost 4 bases and 8 bases, there was a span of 15 bases. The CDR3 length is 14 residues. Germline CDR1 SGHTA, CDR2 FQGNSA. The CDR3 nucleotides are TGTGCCAGCAGCTCCCGGACAGGAGGGGACATTCAGTACTTC. It codes for CASSSRTGGDIQYF.

The chain joins TRBV25-1 to TRBJ2-7; D is unresolved. CDR1 MGHDK and CDR2 SYGVNS come from the germline V gene. V dropped 2 bases and J dropped 6 bases, with 5 bases sitting between them. The length of the CDR3 is 11 residues. CDR3 loop: CASSEIGEQYF. In nucleotides, the CDR3 is TGTGCCAGCAGTGAAATAGGCGAGCAGTACTTC.

The rearrangement links TRBV6-1 to TRBJ1-1; TRBD1 agrees at 10 bases. CDR3 size: 15 residues. The germline V gene has CDR1 MNHNS and CDR2 SASEGT. Trimming at V came to 5 bases and at J to 11 bases, leaving 14 bases not matched to a gene. The CDR3: CASSRKGQGPRYAFF. The CDR3 DNA sequence: TGTGCCAGCAGTCGCAAGGGACAGGGGCCGCGGTATGCTTTCTTT.

This rearrangement joins TRBV27 to TRBJ2-6; D perhaps matches TRBD2 (7 bases). This CDR3 has 22 residues. V lost 10 bases to trimming and J lost 0 bases, with 34 bases between them. CDR1 MNHEY and CDR2 SMNVEV come from the germline V gene (reference sequence). The CDR3 sequence: CATRKTQRGGLILSSGANVLTF. Written as DNA, the CDR3 is TGTGCCACCAGAAAAACCCAAAGGGGGGGACTAATCTTAAGCTCTGGGGCCAACGTCCTGACTTTC.

This clone was found a few times. The chain uses TRBV28 and TRBJ2-3, with 10 positions matching TRBD1. The CDR3 totals 16 residues. From germline, CDR1 is MDHEN and CDR2 SYDVKM. With V trimmed by 2 bases and J by 5 bases, 7 bases remained unmatched. In nucleotides, the CDR3 is TGTGCCAGCAGTTTAATTGGGACAGGGGTTGGAGATACGCAGTATTTT. This translates into CASSLIGTGVGDTQYF.

This clone was detected a few times. CDR3 protein: CASSLGPSGGPPDTQYF. The DNA for the CDR3 is TGTGCCAGCAGCTTGGGGCCTAGCGGGGGCCCGCCAGATACGCAGTATTTT. The gene calls are TRBV5-4 and TRBJ2-3, with TRBD2 matching over 10 bases. Trimming cost V 0 bases and J 4 bases; bases outside gene matches: 8. In germline, CDR1 is SGHNT, CDR2 YYREEE (reference sequence). This CDR3 is built from 17 residues.

The rearrangement uses TRBV30 and TRBJ1-1; D may be TRBD1 (6 bases). The CDR3 is 12 amino acids. CDR1 and CDR2 (germline): GTSNPN, SVGIG (reference sequence). V shed 5 bases and J shed 7 bases, with 14 bases lying between them. CDR3 in amino acids: CAWGGTNLEAFF. The CDR3, as DNA: TGTGCCTGGGGAGGGACAAATCTTGAAGCTTTCTTT.

V is TRBV30 and J is TRBJ1-6; 10 nucleotides agree with TRBD1. Germline V gene lookup returns CDR1 GTSNPN and CDR2 SVGIG (reference sequence). With 3 bases clipped from V and 10 bases from J, the junction kept 3 bases outside the gene matches. This CDR3 spans 13 amino acids. The chain's CDR3 is CAWRGTGDSPLHF. The CDR3 DNA reads as TGTGCCTGGAGGGGGACAGGGGACTCACCCCTCCACTTT.

V and J are TRBV2 and TRBJ1-2; tentatively, D is TRBD1 (6 bases). Germline V gene data show CDR1 as SNHLY and CDR2 as FYNNEI. Trimming cost V 1 base and J 0 bases, with 21 bases left between them. CDR3 length: 19 amino acids. CDR3 protein: CASSEGWFRGAISNYGYTF. CDR3 bases: TGTGCCAGCAGTGAAGGCTGGTTTCGGGGGGCCATTTCTAACTATGGCTACACCTTC.

The V gene is TRBV29-1, the J gene TRBJ2-7, with TRBD1 identical over 7 bases. Germline V CDR1 and CDR2: SQVTM, ANQGSEA. The V gene end was trimmed by 7 bases and the J gene end by 12 bases; junction bases not matched to a gene: 6. CDR3 length: 9 amino acids. CDR3 sequence reads: CSAQTGPYF. The CDR3 DNA reads TGCAGCGCACAGACAGGGCCGTACTTC.

The V call is TRBV29-1, the J call TRBJ2-3, with D perhaps assigned TRBD1 or TRBD2 (5 bases each). CDR3 size: 14 residues. From germline, CDR1 is SQVTM and CDR2 ANQGSEA. Trimming shortened V by 4 bases and J by 0 bases, and 11 bases separated the two germline ends. The CDR3 sequence is CSVGGTASTDTQYF. In DNA, the CDR3 is TGCAGCGTTGGTGGGACCGCGAGCACAGATACGCAGTATTTT.

As concerns this clone: Other DNA sequences in this specimen translate into the identical CDR3. This chain links TRBV29-1 with TRBJ1-5; TRBD1 matches at 11 bases. This CDR3 region has 13 residues. V was pared by 7 bases and J by 2 bases, with 1 base of the junction left unmatched. The germline V gene encodes CDR1 SQVTM and CDR2 ANQGSEA. The CDR3 loop is CSAGQGGNQPQHF. CDR3 DNA sequence: TGCAGCGCGGGACAGGGGGGCAATCAGCCCCAGCATTTT.

There are a few counts of this clone. The chain has TRBV29-1 and TRBJ1-4; maybe TRBD1 (6 bases). CDR1 is SQVTM and CDR2 is ANQGSEA in the germline V gene. Between the trimmed V and J ends, which lost 5 bases and 3 bases, there was a span of 10 bases. This CDR3 comprises 13 residues. The DNA for the CDR3 is TGCAGCGTTACAGGGCAGGCTAATGAAAAACTGTTTTTT. As protein: CSVTGQANEKLFF.

The chain joins TRBV19 to TRBJ1-1; D uncertain. V was trimmed by 4 bases and J by 4 bases, leaving 13 bases between them. CDR1 is LNHDA, CDR2 SQIVND, per germline (reference sequence). This CDR3 comprises 14 residues. The CDR3 DNA sequence: TGTGCCAGTAGTAGGGAAGGCACGACCACTGAAGCTTTCTTT. Translating it yields CASSREGTTTEAFF.

This clone was recorded only once. This CDR3 is also generated by other DNA sequences in the sample. The gene calls are TRBV29-1 and TRBJ1-1, with D perhaps matching TRBD1 (5 bases). From germline, CDR1 is SQVTM and CDR2 ANQGSEA. The CDR3 loop spans 13 amino acids. The V end was cut by 6 bases, the J end by 0 bases, with 11 bases between. In nucleotides, the CDR3 is TGCAGCGTCGCGGGACTGATGAACACTGAAGCTTTCTTT. Its translation is CSVAGLMNTEAFF.

In this sample, this clone turned up a few times. This chain uses TRBV7-9 with TRBJ1-2; D is possibly TRBD1 (5 bases). The V gene's germline CDR1 is SEHNR and CDR2 FQNEAQ (reference sequence). CDR3 length: 15 amino acids. Trimming took 4 bases from V and 4 from J, leaving 16 bases between them. The CDR3 loop is CASSSSGHRGYGYTF. The CDR3 DNA follows: TGTGCCAGCAGCTCCTCAGGACACCGGGGCTATGGCTACACCTTC.

The chain employs TRBV30 and TRBJ1-6; D gene uncertain. The length of the CDR3 is 13 residues. V was trimmed by 2 bases and J by 8 bases, leaving 10 bases between them. Germline-derived CDR1 and CDR2 are GTSNPN and SVGIG (reference sequence). The CDR3 is CAWSPGLDSPLHF. Here the CDR3 DNA reads TGTGCCTGGAGTCCCGGTTTGGATTCACCCCTCCACTTT.

This clone was seen only a few times. This rearrangement joins TRBV25-1 to TRBJ2-7; TRBD1 aligns across 11 bases. Germline trimming cut 2 bases from V and 3 bases from J; bases unmatched to any gene: 6. The CDR3 runs to 16 residues. Germline lookup yields CDR1 MGHDK and CDR2 SYGVNS. This CDR3 reads CASSETRDRGVYEQYF. CDR3 nucleotides: TGTGCCAGCAGTGAAACCCGGGACAGGGGGGTCTACGAGCAGTACTTC.

This rearrangement joins TRBV30 to TRBJ1-6; a weak D match, TRBD1 (5 bases). Germline V gene data show CDR1 as GTSNPN and CDR2 as SVGIG (reference sequence). V was cut by 1 base and J by 9 bases, with 10 bases left in between. This CDR3 spans 13 amino acids. The CDR3 region is CAWSAGTISPLHF. The CDR3 nucleotides are TGTGCCTGGAGTGCCGGGACCATTTCACCCCTCCACTTT.

The chain uses TRBV30 and TRBJ1-6; 7 nucleotides agree with TRBD1. Germline CDR1 GTSNPN, CDR2 SVGIG (reference sequence). This CDR3 contains 16 residues. V lost 5 bases to trimming and J lost 6 bases; unmatched junction nucleotides: 13. CDR3 in amino acids: CAWGGSTGTVNSPLHF. DNA of the CDR3: TGTGCCTGGGGTGGATCGACCGGGACAGTTAATTCACCCCTCCACTTT.